These 28 T cell receptor beta chains were all obtained from the same sample, sequenced in a study of CD8+CD57+ T cells in acquired aplastic anemia. In patients chosen for sequencing, flow cytometry had shown CD8+CD57+ cell expansion. According to the study, genomic DNA was the template for TCR beta VDJ and CDR3 profiling. Via MiXCR, TCRdb re-called the reads, giving one row per CDR3 protein. Of fewer than 200,000 distinct CDR3 sequences in the sample, about two thirds were seen once. Material for sequencing was sorted CD4+, CD8+, or CD8+CD57+ T cells (not recorded which) from PBMCs. These receptors came from a human donor with aplastic anemia.

In nucleotides, the CDR3 is TGTGCCAGTAGCCCGGGACTAGCGGGAGGAAGGTCCTACAATGAGCAGTTCTTC. Residues: CASSPGLAGGRSYNEQFF. This chain joins TRBV19 and TRBJ2-1; 15 bases agree with TRBD2. The CDR3 contains 18 residues. V shed 6 bases and J 1 base; nucleotides not matched to a gene: 7. Germline lookup yields CDR1 LNHDA and CDR2 SQIVND (reference sequence).

This sequence joins TRBV7-2 and TRBJ2-7, with unresolved D. V lost 0 bases, J lost 3 bases, and 15 bases lay in between. CDR1 SGHTA and CDR2 FQGNSA come from the germline V gene. The CDR3 has 16 amino acids. The CDR3, as DNA: TGTGCCAGCAGCTTAGCTTTTGGACGGTCAAGCTACGAGCAGTACTTC. Its protein is CASSLAFGRSSYEQYF.

This clonotype was recorded a few times. The chain has TRBV20-1 and TRBJ2-3; D is tentatively TRBD1 or TRBD2 (5 bases each). The CDR3 runs 14 residues. Per the germline V gene, CDR1 is DFQATT and CDR2 is SNEGSKA (reference sequence). The germline V and J ends were trimmed by 6 bases and 2 bases, with 15 bases remaining between them. CDR3 coding DNA: TGCAGTGCAGCCCCGGGACCGGTCACAGATACGCAGTATTTT. It translates to CSAAPGPVTDTQYF.

V is TRBV7-4 and J is TRBJ2-5; 10 bases fit TRBD2. CDR1 is SGHVT and CDR2 is SQSDAQ in the germline V gene. V shed 5 bases and J 5 bases; nucleotides not matched to a gene: 8. The CDR3 consists of 15 residues. The CDR3 sequence is CASSQSGGAAETQYF. The CDR3 region has the DNA TGTGCCAGCAGCCAGAGCGGGGGGGCGGCGGAGACCCAGTACTTC.

This rearrangement joins TRBV7-2 to TRBJ2-5; 10 positions agree with TRBD1. The CDR3 contains 14 residues. CDR1 and CDR2 (germline): SGHTA, FQGNSA. J gave up 5 bases and V 3 bases, and 3 bases lay outside the gene matches. CDR3 sequence: CASSLEDRGETQYF. Written as DNA, the CDR3 is TGTGCCAGCAGCTTGGAGGACAGGGGGGAGACCCAGTACTTC. The full variable domain, completed using reference TRBV7-2 and TRBJ2-5, is GAGVSQSPSNKVTEKGKDVELRCDPISGHTALYWYRQSLGQGLEFLIYFQGNSAPDKSGLPSDRFSAERTGGSVSTLTIQRTQQEDSAVYLCASSLEDRGETQYFGPGTRLLVL.

V is TRBV14 and J is TRBJ2-7; TRBD1 is a possible D gene (6 bases). Germline-derived CDR1 and CDR2 are SGHDN and FVKESK. CDR3 size: 17 residues. V gave up 0 bases and J gave up 9 bases, with 24 bases separating them. This CDR3 reads CASSQESRGRQALRQYF. In DNA, the CDR3 is TGTGCCAGCAGCCAAGAGAGTCGGGGTAGACAGGCATTGAGGCAGTACTTC.

V gene TRBV20-1 combines with J gene TRBJ2-7; unclear D gene. The CDR3 has 12 residues. The germline gives CDR1 DFQATT, CDR2 SNEGSKA (reference sequence). V dropped 3 bases and J dropped 0 bases, with 6 bases sitting between them. The CDR3, as DNA: TGCAGTGCTAGCATGAACTCCTACGAGCAGTACTTC. This translates into CSASMNSYEQYF.

V and J are TRBV5-5 and TRBJ2-7; the match to TRBD2 covers 7 bases. CDR1 and CDR2 from the germline V gene are SGHKS and YYEKEE (reference sequence). The CDR3 consists of 14 residues. Trimming took 0 bases from V and 4 from J; bases not matched to a gene: 4. CDR3 sequence: CASSLGAGAYEQYF. DNA for the CDR3: TGTGCCAGCAGCTTGGGCGCGGGAGCATACGAGCAGTACTTC.

This rearrangement joins TRBV7-3 to TRBJ2-1; possibly TRBD2 for D (5 bases). Between the trimmed V and J ends, which lost 0 bases and 9 bases, there was a span of 6 bases. Per the germline V gene, CDR1 is SGHTA and CDR2 is FQGTGA. This CDR3 spans 12 amino acids. This CDR3 is CASSLTGSEQFF. The CDR3 DNA is TGTGCCAGCAGCTTAACGGGGAGTGAGCAGTTCTTC.

Concerning this clonotype: The limits of the CDR3 on the DNA are not certain, so only TCRdb's listed CDR3 is given. The CDR3 here is CSARDFGPGGYEQYF. The chain employs TRBV20-1 and TRBJ2-7; TRBD1, the table's D call, was not compared with the DNA. Germline-derived CDR1 and CDR2 are DFQATT and SNEGSKA (reference sequence). With termini counted, the CDR3 has 15 amino acids.

This clonotype was counted only a few times. The rearrangement uses TRBV2 and TRBJ1-5; tentative D call: TRBD1 (5 bases). CDR3 length: 14 amino acids. Per the germline V gene, CDR1 is SNHLY and CDR2 is FYNNEI. Trimming pared 4 bases from V and 6 bases from J, leaving 13 bases between. The CDR3 DNA is TGTGCCAGCAGTGGGGGCACGGGGGTTCAGCCCCAGCATTTT. Its protein product is CASSGGTGVQPQHF.

V and J are TRBV15 and TRBJ2-5; a weak D match, TRBD2 (6 bases). The DNA end lines up better with TRBJ2-7; the J call may be wrong. The CDR3 has 16 amino acids. Germline V gene data show CDR1 as LNHNV and CDR2 as YYDKDF (reference sequence). CDR3 bases: TGTGCCAGCAGTGAAAGGGACCCGGGACTTGCCTACGAGCAGTACTTC. Protein product: CASSERDPGLAYEQYF.

As to this clonotype: Since no conserved phenylalanine or tryptophan closes the CDR3, a read error is the likely cause. The chain has TRBV7-2 and TRBJ2-1; TRBD1 matches at 9 bases. J was trimmed by 4 bases and V by 3 bases; bases with no gene match: 4. Germline values: CDR1 SGHTA, CDR2 FQGNSA. The CDR3 runs 15 residues. The CDR3 bases are TGTGCCAGCAGCTTGGAGGGGACAGGGTACAATGAGCAGTTCGTC. Translated: CASSLEGTGYNEQFV.

The V gene is TRBV29-1, the J gene TRBJ2-1, with D maybe TRBD1 (5 bases). Germline V gene lookup returns CDR1 SQVTM and CDR2 ANQGSEA. The CDR3 runs 12 residues. V shed 3 bases and J shed 5 bases, with 8 bases lying between them. The CDR3 loop reads CSVDRVDNEQFF. CDR3 DNA sequence: TGCAGCGTTGACAGGGTTGACAATGAGCAGTTCTTC.

The chain combines TRBV7-9 with TRBJ2-1; D possibly corresponds to TRBD2 (6 bases). The ends were cut back, 2 bases at V and 7 bases at J, with 21 bases in the middle. The germline gives CDR1 SEHNR, CDR2 FQNEAQ (reference sequence). This CDR3 contains 17 residues. The CDR3 loop reads CASSLRSTGVGYNEQFF. Written as DNA, the CDR3 is TGTGCCAGCAGCTTAAGGAGTACGGGGGTTGGTTATAATGAGCAGTTCTTC.

The genes are TRBV9 and TRBJ2-7; D uncertain. This CDR3 contains 13 residues. Germline V lookup: CDR1 SGDLS, CDR2 YYNGEE. The V end lost 0 bases, the J end lost 3 bases, and 7 bases lay between the germline ends. The CDR3 loop is CASSVVPSYEQYF. The DNA for the CDR3 is TGTGCCAGCAGCGTAGTTCCTAGCTACGAGCAGTACTTC.

This clonotype was seen a few times. The genes are TRBV7-6 and TRBJ2-5, with no clear D. Looked up from germline, CDR1 is SGHVS and CDR2 is FNYEAQ. V lost 5 bases and J 5 bases, leaving 12 bases between the germline ends. The CDR3 consists of 13 residues. The CDR3 loop is CASSPLPSETQYF. DNA for the CDR3: TGTGCCAGCAGCCCCTTGCCGTCTGAGACCCAGTACTTC.

The V call is TRBV7-6, the J call TRBJ1-1, with 10 bases matching TRBD1. With V trimmed by 4 bases and J by 7 bases, 6 bases remained unmatched. The CDR3 is 14 residues long. Per germline, CDR1 SGHVS and CDR2 FNYEAQ. The CDR3 nucleotides are TGTGCCAGCAGCTCCCGACAGGGGGCAGGTGAAGCTTTCTTT. Translation: CASSSRQGAGEAFF.

This clonotype was detected ten times or more. This rearrangement joins TRBV20-1 to TRBJ2-1, with 9 bases lining up with TRBD1. From germline, CDR1 is DFQATT and CDR2 SNEGSKA (reference sequence). V lost 0 bases to trimming and J lost 3 bases; unmatched junction nucleotides: 3. The CDR3 totals 15 residues. The CDR3 DNA follows: TGCAGTGCTAGAGAAGGGGACAGGGACTACAATGAGCAGTTCTTC. Its protein product is CSAREGDRDYNEQFF.

The chain has TRBV2 and TRBJ1-4; 8 bases fit TRBD1. The CDR3 totals 15 residues. The J segment lost 5 bases and the V segment lost 4 bases, leaving 6 bases of the junction unmatched. CDR1 is SNHLY, CDR2 FYNNEI, per germline. The CDR3 DNA follows: TGTGCCAGCAGTGGGACAGGGCTGGGAAATGAAAAACTGTTTTTT. It encodes CASSGTGLGNEKLFF.

This rearrangement joins TRBV19 to TRBJ1-2; 7 bases match TRBD1. V trimming: 7 bases; J trimming: 7 bases; junction bases outside the gene matches: 12. Germline V lookup: CDR1 LNHDA, CDR2 SQIVND (reference sequence). The CDR3 covers 14 residues. The CDR3 reads CASTLQTGQGGYTF. The CDR3 nucleotides are TGTGCCAGTACCTTACAGACAGGGCAAGGTGGCTACACCTTC.

The rearrangement uses TRBV7-2 and TRBJ2-1; 7 bases are shared with TRBD2. V trimming: 7 bases; J trimming: 6 bases; junction bases outside the gene matches: 9. Per germline, CDR1 SGHTA and CDR2 FQGNSA. The CDR3 has 14 amino acids. As DNA, the CDR3 is TGTGCCAGCACCCACCCGGGGGGTGGCAATGAGCAGTTCTTC. It encodes CASTHPGGGNEQFF.

Remarks on this clonotype: A much larger clone differs from this one at a single base, so this may be a read error. The genes are TRBV24-1 and TRBJ2-1; 9 bases map to TRBD2. The CDR3 contains 16 residues. Per germline, CDR1 KGHDR and CDR2 SFDVKD. CDR3 bases: TGTGCCAGCAGTTTATCTTCTAGCGGGACAGTCTACGAGCAGTTCTTC. Translated, it gives CASSLSSSGTVYEQFF.

This clonotype has more than one count but fewer than ten. J is TRBJ1-1 and V is TRBV10-1; TRBD1 matches at 7 bases. The germline gives CDR1 WNHNN, CDR2 SYGVQD (reference sequence). The V and J ends lost 6 bases and 5 bases, in that order; junction bases with no gene match: 6. This CDR3 is 13 amino acids long. The CDR3 DNA reads TGCGCCAGCAGCGACACACAGGGGACTGAAGCTTTCTTT. Protein sequence: CASSDTQGTEAFF.

This chain links TRBV11-2 with TRBJ2-5; D uncertain. In germline, CDR1 is SGHAT, CDR2 FQNNGV. The CDR3 spans 11 residues. Trimming removed 4 bases from V and 10 bases from J, with 10 bases in between. The CDR3 nucleotides read TGTGCCAGCAGCTCTCCGGGTGGCCAGTACTTC. Amino acids: CASSSPGGQYF. Supplemented by reference TRBV11-2 and TRBJ2-5, the full variable domain reads EAGVAQSPRYKIIEKRQSVAFWCNPISGHATLYWYQQILGQGPKLLIQFQNNGVVDDSQLPKDRFSAERLKGVDSTLKIQPAKLEDSAVYLCASSSPGGQYFGPGTRLLVL.

This sequence joins TRBV13 and TRBJ2-6, with TRBD1 identical over 7 bases. The J segment lost 2 bases and the V segment lost 5 bases, leaving 3 bases of the junction unmatched. The CDR3 is 15 residues long. Germline-derived CDR1 and CDR2 are PRHDT and FYEKMQ (reference sequence). The CDR3 DNA reads as TGTGCCAGCAGCGACAGGGACGCTGGGGCCAACGTCCTGACTTTC. This codes for CASSDRDAGANVLTF.

This clonotype was counted ten times or more. The rearrangement links TRBV15 to TRBJ1-4, with 8 nucleotides matching TRBD1. Losses at the gene ends were 3 bases for V and 7 bases for J; bases not matched to a gene: 10. Germline CDR1 is LNHNV and CDR2 is YYDKDF (reference sequence). This CDR3 comprises 16 residues. The CDR3 is CATSSNGQGESEKLFF. CDR3 bases: TGTGCCACCAGCAGTAACGGACAGGGTGAGTCTGAAAAACTGTTTTTT.

The chain combines TRBV2 with TRBJ1-5; 8 nucleotides agree with TRBD1. CDR1 SNHLY and CDR2 FYNNEI come from the germline V gene. The trim removed 6 bases at V and 7 bases at J, leaving 8 bases unmatched. The CDR3 is 14 amino acids. CDR3 in amino acids: CASRATGGRQPQHF. The CDR3 coding sequence is TGTGCCAGCAGGGCTACAGGGGGAAGACAGCCCCAGCATTTT.